There are many counts of the clone carrying this TCR beta chain. Its antigen is unidentified. Trimming took 2 bases from V and 2 from J, leaving 1 base between them. Looked up from germline, CDR1 is MNHEY and CDR2 is SVGEGT. The CDR3 is 11 amino acids. Library preparation (for TCRbeta) was performed with unique molecular identifiers. TCRdb re-called the PCR reads through MiXCR, storing one row per CDR3 protein. The data contain roughly 300,000 distinct CDR3 sequences, around 10% of them singletons. The sample is drawn from a study of T-cell reconstitution after alpha-beta-depleted transplantation in children. Study-level points and caveats: Some patients' high day-60 TCRbeta diversity was traced to surviving recipient T cells and thymic progenitors. It was newly produced T cells that mostly accounted for T-cell counts and diversity one year after transplant.

This TCR derives from a male patient aged 2 to 9 who had a stem cell transplant for chronic granulomatous disease, so the T cells may come from the graft donor. Material: peripheral blood, obtained 180 days after TCRalphabeta/CD19-depleted stem cell transplant. The V gene is TRBV6-2 or TRBV6-3, the J gene TRBJ2-7; D remains ambiguous. The DNA of the CDR3 is TGTGCCAGCAGTTACCCCTACGAGCAGTACTTC. It codes for CASSYPYEQYF.